Listed here are 20 T cell receptor beta chains from one sample, sequenced in a study of T cell repertoires in cytomegalovirus infection (dated 2019 in TCRdb). This specimen's treatment or condition label, per the study, means: in vitro stimulation with specific CMV peptide epitopes to enrich CMV-specific T cells. Reads for this sample came from an Illumina HiSeq 1500. TCRdb took the public reads, trimmed them with fastp at Q25, ran MiXCR for clone calling and kept in-frame beta chains. Entries are consolidated by CDR3 protein sequence, retaining the most common genes and DNA. The sample profile shows 370,000 or so distinct CDR3 sequences; 34% of them were found once. The ten largest clonotypes hold roughly 12% of the sample. Their cognate antigens are unknown. Sequences were derived from cultured PBMCs, sampled from culture after CMV antigen stimulation. The origin of the receptors is a human donor in good health (CMV status not recorded). Some clones in this sample may be carry-over from other donors' samples.

This clonotype occurred many times. CDR3 sequence: CASSPTGQGPYGYTF. CDR3 nucleotide sequence: TGTGCCAGCTCACCAACGGGACAGGGGCCCTATGGCTACACCTTC. The chain couples TRBV18 to TRBJ1-2; TRBD1 agrees at 10 bases. Trimming at V came to 2 bases and at J to 4 bases, leaving 4 bases not matched to a gene. Germline V gene data show CDR1 as KGHSH and CDR2 as LQKENI. The CDR3 runs to 15 residues.

The chain uses TRBV5-1 and TRBJ1-3; D perhaps matches TRBD1 (6 bases). Trimming removed 4 bases at V and 0 bases at J, with 17 bases between. This CDR3 has 17 amino acids. Germline V gene sequence: CDR1 SGHRS, CDR2 YFSETQ. The CDR3 nucleotides are TGCGCCAGCAGCCCGGAGCAGGGGTCACTCTCTGGAAACACCATATATTTT. It yields the protein CASSPEQGSLSGNTIYF.

This rearrangement joins TRBV28 to TRBJ2-4; D might be TRBD2 (6 bases). The CDR3 has 15 amino acids. Trimming cost V 2 bases and J 0 bases, with 8 bases left between them. Germline V gives CDR1 MDHEN, CDR2 SYDVKM. This CDR3 is CASSLAEGAKNIQYF. CDR3 in DNA: TGTGCCAGCAGTTTAGCGGAGGGAGCCAAAAACATTCAGTACTTC.

This clonotype has a count of ten or more. The chain uses TRBV18 and TRBJ2-1, with TRBD2 identical over 7 bases. Trimming at V came to 3 bases and at J to 10 bases, leaving 3 bases not matched to a gene. Per the germline V gene, CDR1 is KGHSH and CDR2 is LQKENI. The CDR3 totals 12 residues. CDR3 nucleotides: TGTGCCAGCTCACCTAACGGGAGGGAGCAGTTCTTC. Translating it yields CASSPNGREQFF.

The table lists this clonotype with a few counts. V is TRBV7-9 and J is TRBJ2-1; 9 bases line up with TRBD1. The CDR3 loop spans 15 amino acids. Germline trimming cut 8 bases from V and 6 bases from J; bases unmatched to any gene: 11. The germline gives CDR1 SEHNR, CDR2 FQNEAQ (reference sequence). The CDR3 region has the DNA TGTGCCAGCGAGTGGGGGACAGGGAAGGTCAATGAGCAGTTCTTC. Protein: CASEWGTGKVNEQFF.

The chain combines TRBV12-3 or TRBV12-4 with TRBJ1-2, with 8 bases lining up with TRBD1. Unmatched junction bases numbered 10, after V lost 2 bases and J lost 2 bases. The CDR3 runs 17 residues. The CDR3 loop is CASSLSPGGLFNYGYTF. Written as DNA, the CDR3 is TGTGCCAGCAGTTTATCTCCAGGGGGCCTTTTCAACTATGGCTACACCTTC.

DNA of the CDR3: TGTGCCAGCAGTTACGGGGGATCCGCCCGATCTGAGCAGTTCTTC. Residues: CASSYGGSARSEQFF. The chain couples TRBV6-6 to TRBJ2-1; possibly TRBD1 or TRBD2 for D (5 bases each). This CDR3 region has 15 residues. Germline lookup yields CDR1 MNHNY and CDR2 SVGAGI (reference sequence). With 2 bases removed from V and 9 bases from J, the gap between germline ends came to 17 bases.

The chain is built from TRBV19 and TRBJ2-2, with no clear D. Per germline, CDR1 LNHDA and CDR2 SQIVND (reference sequence). This CDR3 is built from 15 residues. V lost 3 bases and J 4 bases, leaving 12 bases between the germline ends. The CDR3 region has the DNA TGTGCCAGTAGTATCTTCCCGACAATCACCGGGGAGCTGTTTTTT. It translates to CASSIFPTITGELFF.

V and J are TRBV10-3 and TRBJ1-5; maybe TRBD1 (5 bases). The CDR3 is 15 amino acids. Germline lookup yields CDR1 ENHRY and CDR2 SYGVKD. V was pared by 6 bases and J by 8 bases, with 20 bases between. Written as DNA, the CDR3 is TGTGCCATCAGCTCCGGGACGGAGCCGTTTGAGCCCCAGCATTTT. It yields the protein CAISSGTEPFEPQHF.

This clonotype has more than one count but fewer than ten. The rearrangement uses TRBV15 and TRBJ1-4; possibly TRBD1 for D (6 bases). The CDR3 has 16 amino acids. V was cut by 6 bases and J by 8 bases, with 22 bases left in between. Germline CDR1 LNHNV, CDR2 YYDKDF (reference sequence). The CDR3 DNA sequence: TGTGCCACCAGATGGGGGGCCGATCCGATTACCGAAAAACTGTTTTTT. As protein: CATRWGADPITEKLFF.

In DNA form, the CDR3 reads TGTGCCAGCTCACCACCGAGCTCAGGAAGAACCGGGGAGCTGTTTTTT. Translating gives CASSPPSSGRTGELFF. V and J are TRBV18 and TRBJ2-2; D gene uncertain. Germline-derived CDR1 and CDR2 are KGHSH and LQKENI. CDR3 length equals 16 residues. V was cut by 0 bases and J by 5 bases, with 13 bases left in between. Combining the CDR3 with reference TRBV18 and TRBJ2-2 gives the whole variable domain NAGVMQNPRHLVRRRGQEARLRCSPMKGHSHVYWYRQLPEEGLKFMVYLQKENIIDESGMPKERFSAEFPKEGPSILRIQQVVRGDSAAYFCASSPPSSGRTGELFFGEGSRLTVL.

The sample holds one count of this clonotype. The CDR3 bases are TGTGCCAGTGGGCGGAGGGGCCTAGCGGGCACAGATACGCAGTATTTT. This encodes CASGRRGLAGTDTQYF. The rearrangement links TRBV19 to TRBJ2-3, with TRBD2 matching over 7 bases. The CDR3 runs to 16 residues. The germline gives CDR1 LNHDA, CDR2 SQIVND (reference sequence). V was pared by 8 bases and J by 1 base, with 12 bases of the junction left unmatched.

V and J are TRBV7-2 and TRBJ1-2, with a possible D match to TRBD1 (5 bases). The CDR3 runs to 14 residues. Germline CDR1 and CDR2: SGHTA and FQGNSA. The germline V and J ends were trimmed by 5 bases and 5 bases, with 15 bases remaining between them. The CDR3 bases are TGTGCCAGCAGCAGGGACCTTGCCGGTTATGGCTACACCTTC. This gives the protein CASSRDLAGYGYTF.

This clonotype was observed many times. The rearrangement links TRBV7-9 to TRBJ2-7; 7 nucleotides line up with TRBD1. This CDR3 has 15 residues. CDR1 is SEHNR and CDR2 is FQNEAQ in the germline V gene (reference sequence). Unmatched junction bases numbered 9, after V lost 6 bases and J lost 1 base. The CDR3 region is CASSRRQGFSYEQYF. The CDR3 region has the DNA TGTGCCAGCAGTCGAAGACAGGGATTTTCCTACGAGCAGTACTTC. Together with reference TRBV7-9 and TRBJ2-7, the CDR3 gives the full variable domain: DTGVSQNPRHKITKRGQNVTFRCDPISEHNRLYWYRQTLGQGPEFLTYFQNEAQLEKSRLLSDRFSAERPKGSFSTLEIQRTEQGDSAMYLCASSRRQGFSYEQYFGPGTRLTVT.

V gene TRBV20-1 combines with J gene TRBJ1-5, with no clear D. The CDR3 runs to 15 residues. V was pared by 3 bases and J by 7 bases, with 19 bases between. Germline V CDR1 and CDR2: DFQATT, SNEGSKA (reference sequence). The CDR3 DNA reads TGCAGTGCTAGGGAGGGCCTACCGTTCGAACAGCCCCAGCATTTT. It yields the protein CSAREGLPFEQPQHF.

The V call is TRBV5-4, the J call TRBJ1-5, with no clear D. Germline CDR1 is SGHNT and CDR2 is YYREEE (reference sequence). V shed 0 bases and J shed 3 bases, with 10 bases lying between them. This CDR3 spans 15 amino acids. CDR3 sequence: CASSLAGSNNQPQHF. CDR3 sequence (DNA): TGTGCCAGCAGCTTGGCCGGGTCTAACAATCAGCCCCAGCATTTT. Full variable domain (outside the CDR3, taken from reference TRBV5-4 and TRBJ1-5): ETGVTQSPTHLIKTRGQQVTLRCSSQSGHNTVSWYQQALGQGPQFIFQYYREEENGRGNFPPRFSGLQFPNYSSELNVNALELDDSALYLCASSLAGSNNQPQHFGDGTRLSIL.

This sequence joins TRBV4-1 and TRBJ2-5; 7 bases align to TRBD2. The V gene end was trimmed by 1 base and the J gene end by 1 base; junction bases not matched to a gene: 9. The CDR3 runs 17 residues. CDR1 and CDR2 (germline): MGHRA, YSYEKL. The CDR3 bases are TGCGCCAGCAGCCAAGTTCCAGCGGGAACGACCCAAGAGACCCAGTACTTC. Translated, it gives CASSQVPAGTTQETQYF.

This clonotype occurred a few times. The CDR3 nucleotides read TGTGCCAGCAGCTTGGACCGACAGGGAGGATACACCTTC. It specifies CASSLDRQGGYTF. The chain recombines TRBV7-2 with TRBJ1-2, with TRBD1 matching 7 bases. The junction had 9 bases not matched to a gene; V was cut back by 3 bases and J by 11 bases. This CDR3 region has 13 residues. In germline, CDR1 is SGHTA, CDR2 FQGNSA.

This clonotype has at least ten counts. For the CDR3, the DNA is TGTGCCAGCAGCCCCTTCCCCCCTTATGGCTACACCTTC. It specifies CASSPFPPYGYTF. The rearrangement joins TRBV7-6 to TRBJ1-2; D is uncertain. Germline V gene lookup returns CDR1 SGHVS and CDR2 FNYEAQ. The CDR3 loop spans 13 amino acids. V shed 5 bases and J shed 5 bases, with 12 bases lying between them.

CDR3 bases: TGCGCCAGCAGCTCCCTTGGGACAGGGAGGGGTGAGCAGTTCTTC. Amino acid sequence: CASSSLGTGRGEQFF. This chain uses TRBV5-1 with TRBJ2-1; 9 bases align to TRBD1. Germline V gives CDR1 SGHRS, CDR2 YFSETQ. The CDR3 consists of 15 residues. The V gene end was trimmed by 3 bases and the J gene end by 9 bases; junction bases not matched to a gene: 10.